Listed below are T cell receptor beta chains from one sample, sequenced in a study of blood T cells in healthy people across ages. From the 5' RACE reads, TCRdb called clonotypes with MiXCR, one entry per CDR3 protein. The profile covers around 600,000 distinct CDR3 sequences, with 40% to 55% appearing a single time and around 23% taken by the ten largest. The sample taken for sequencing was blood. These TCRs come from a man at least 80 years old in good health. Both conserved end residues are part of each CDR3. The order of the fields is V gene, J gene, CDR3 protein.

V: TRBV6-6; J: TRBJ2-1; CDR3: CASSYFRAGGNEQFF
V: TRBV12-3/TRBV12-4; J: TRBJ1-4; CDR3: CASSSLTGANEKLFF
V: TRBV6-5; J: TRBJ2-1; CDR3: CASRRANNEQFF
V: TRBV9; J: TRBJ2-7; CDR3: CASSVDSTYEQYF
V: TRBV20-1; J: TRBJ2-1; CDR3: CSASVDSSYNEQFF
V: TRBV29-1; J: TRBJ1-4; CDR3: CSAGGLGNEKLFF
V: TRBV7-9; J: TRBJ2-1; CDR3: CASSLERSGTRGNEQFF
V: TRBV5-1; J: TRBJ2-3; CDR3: CASSILAGDTQYF
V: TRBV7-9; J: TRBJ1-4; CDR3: CASSAQREKLFF
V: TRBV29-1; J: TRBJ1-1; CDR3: CSVYGQGYTEAFF
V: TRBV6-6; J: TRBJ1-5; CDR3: CASSYRDNNQPQHF
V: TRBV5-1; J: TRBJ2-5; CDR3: CASSLVLGETQYF
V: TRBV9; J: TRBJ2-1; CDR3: CASSVLQREPYNEQFF
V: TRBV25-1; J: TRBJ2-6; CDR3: CASSEPTGGVSGANVLTF
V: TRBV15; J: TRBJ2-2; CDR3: CATSRDKHLNTGELFF
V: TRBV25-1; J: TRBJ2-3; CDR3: CASSETGSITDTQYF
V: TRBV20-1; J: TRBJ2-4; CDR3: CCASILAGGNAAKNIQYF
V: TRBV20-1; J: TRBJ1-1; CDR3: CSASFGGMAFF
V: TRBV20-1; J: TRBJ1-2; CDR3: CSARDHRGNYGYTF
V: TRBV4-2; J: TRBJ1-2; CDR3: CASSQPGQETYGYGYTF
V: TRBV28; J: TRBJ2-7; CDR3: CASSSGPLSEQYF
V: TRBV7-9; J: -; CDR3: CASSLFGTGQGETQYF
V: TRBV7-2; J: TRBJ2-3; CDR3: CASSLPRDRNTDTQYF
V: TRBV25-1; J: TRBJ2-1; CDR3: CASSDPGRRSSYNEQFF
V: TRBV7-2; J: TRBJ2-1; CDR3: CASSLRWEAGNEQFF
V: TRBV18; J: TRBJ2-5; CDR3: CASSVGRIDGNEQYF
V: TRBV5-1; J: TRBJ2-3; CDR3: CASSPGMGTDAQYF
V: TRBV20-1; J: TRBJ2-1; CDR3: CSARGLAEWGEQFF
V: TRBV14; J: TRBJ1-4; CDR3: CASSQDNRVGNEKLFF
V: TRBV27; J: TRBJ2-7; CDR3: CASSPTRQSYEWQYF
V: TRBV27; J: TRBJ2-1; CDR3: CASSPGQRGHNEQFF
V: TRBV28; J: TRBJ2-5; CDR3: CASSPRLAGGPWWETQYF
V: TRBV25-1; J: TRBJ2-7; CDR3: CASSEFSLYEQYF
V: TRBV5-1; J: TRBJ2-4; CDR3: CASSSSTDTAKNIQYF
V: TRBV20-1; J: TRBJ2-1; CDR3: CSARLAGSYNEQFF
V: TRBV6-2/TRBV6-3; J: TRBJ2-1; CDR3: CASSGLVDWNEQFF
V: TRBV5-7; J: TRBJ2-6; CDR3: CASPGRWPRSSGANVLTF
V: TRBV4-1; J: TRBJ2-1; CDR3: CASSPHGGIGNEQFF
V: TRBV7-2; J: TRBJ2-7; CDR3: CASSLERVGGSPFYEQYF
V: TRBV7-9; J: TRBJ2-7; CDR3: CASSLVQTGQGFSYEQYF
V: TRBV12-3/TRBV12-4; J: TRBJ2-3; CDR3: CASSLGGPADTQYF
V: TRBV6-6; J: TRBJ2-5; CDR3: CASSPRGLGISETQYF
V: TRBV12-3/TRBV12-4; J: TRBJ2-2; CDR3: CASSLWSGYTGELFF
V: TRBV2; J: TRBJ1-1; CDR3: CASRPGTSEAFF
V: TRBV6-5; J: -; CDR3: CAGSYAEGRTYEQYF
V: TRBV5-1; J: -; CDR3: CASRWKQGVGEQYF
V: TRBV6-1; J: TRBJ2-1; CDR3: CASRERDGSYNEQFF
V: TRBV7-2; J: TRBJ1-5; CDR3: CASSLEGRDYSNQPQHF
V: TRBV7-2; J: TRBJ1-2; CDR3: CASSLAIQGINGYTF
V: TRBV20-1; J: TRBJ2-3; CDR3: CSALTFGTGGTFTDTQYF